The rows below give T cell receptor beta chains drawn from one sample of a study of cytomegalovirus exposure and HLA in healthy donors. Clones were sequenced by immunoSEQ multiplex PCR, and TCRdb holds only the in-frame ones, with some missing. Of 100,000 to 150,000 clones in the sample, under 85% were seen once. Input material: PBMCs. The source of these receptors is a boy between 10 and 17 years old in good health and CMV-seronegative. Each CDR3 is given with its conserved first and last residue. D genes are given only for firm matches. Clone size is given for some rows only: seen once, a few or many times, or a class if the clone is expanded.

CASRSGSYEQYF | TGTGCCAGCAGATCAGGATCCTACGAGCAGTACTTC | NA | TRBJ2-7 | NA | TRBV6-6
CASSFGISGANVLTF | TGTGCCAGCAGCTTCGGTATCTCTGGGGCCAACGTCCTGACTTTC | NA | TRBJ2-6 | NA | TRBV11-2
CASSLGAGGLDGELFF | TGTGCCAGCAGCTTGGGTGCGGGGGGGCTCGACGGGGAGCTGTTTTTT | TRBD2 | TRBJ2-2 | few | TRBV5-5
CASSYSMGKPSYEQYF | TGTGCCAGCAGTTACTCGATGGGCAAACCCTCCTACGAGCAGTACTTC | NA | TRBJ2-7 | NA | TRBV6-7
CASSTYNEQFF | TGTGCCAGTAGCACCTACAATGAGCAGTTCTTC | NA | TRBJ2-1 | once | TRBV19
CASRPQGTSNQPQHF | TGTGCCAGTAGGCCACAGGGGACGAGCAATCAGCCCCAGCATTTT | TRBD1 | TRBJ1-5 | NA | TRBV19
CASSQGTGYNEQFF | TGCGCCAGCAGCCAGGGGACAGGGTACAATGAGCAGTTCTTC | TRBD1 | TRBJ2-1 | NA | TRBV4-1
CAWSGDSYEQYF | TGTGCCTGGAGCGGGGACAGCTACGAGCAGTACTTC | TRBD1 | TRBJ2-7 | NA | TRBV30
CASSLAPGGEAFF | TGTGCCAGCAGCTTAGCTCCAGGGGGTGAAGCTTTCTTT | TRBD1 | TRBJ1-1 | few | TRBV7-2
CASSLARGSQPQHF | TGTGCCAGCAGCTTAGCCCGGGGGTCACAGCCCCAGCATTTT | NA | TRBJ1-5 | NA | TRBV7-8
CASSLQAEKNSPLHF | TGTGCCAGCAGCTTACAGGCAGAGAAGAATTCACCCCTCCACTTT | NA | TRBJ1-6 | NA | TRBV7-3
CASSLAVESSEYF | TGTGCCAGCAGCTTGGCCGTTGAAAGCTCCGAGTACTTC | NA | TRBJ2-7 | NA | TRBV5-6
CAISPGQGLRKSSYEQYF | TGTGCCATCAGTCCGGGACAGGGACTCCGTAAGAGCTCCTACGAGCAGTACTTC | TRBD1 | TRBJ2-7 | NA | TRBV10-3
CASSNLGRDRGYEQYF | TGTGCCAGTAGCAACCTGGGCCGGGACAGGGGCTACGAGCAGTACTTC | TRBD1 | TRBJ2-7 | NA | TRBV19
CASSDSGGRGLGYTEAFF | TGTGCCAGCAGTGACTCGGGGGGCAGGGGGCTTGGGTACACTGAAGCTTTCTTT | TRBD1 | TRBJ1-1 | NA | TRBV6-4
CASSPRSGHEQYF | TGTGCCAGCAGCCCCAGATCAGGCCACGAGCAGTACTTC | NA | TRBJ2-7 | NA | TRBV7-2
CASSRGLANEQFF | TGTGCCAGCAGCCGCGGACTAGCCAATGAGCAGTTCTTC | TRBD2 | TRBJ2-1 | NA | TRBV7-9
CASSPGTRYEQYF | TGTGCCAGCAGCCCAGGGACTCGTTACGAGCAGTACTTC | NA | TRBJ2-7 | NA | TRBV7-2
CASGWTSGGFPDTQYF | TGTGCTAGTGGTTGGACTAGCGGGGGGTTCCCAGATACGCAGTATTTT | TRBD2 | TRBJ2-3 | NA | TRBV12-5
CASGPGLAGAEGEQFF | TGTGCTAGTGGCCCAGGACTAGCGGGAGCCGAGGGTGAGCAGTTCTTC | TRBD2 | TRBJ2-1 | NA | TRBV12-5
CAWILGQDEGGYTF | TGTGCCTGGATCCTCGGACAGGACGAAGGGGGCTACACCTTC | TRBD1 | TRBJ1-2 | NA | TRBV30
CASSLAGDSSGNTIYF | TGCGCCAGCAGCTTGGCCGGGGACAGCTCTGGAAACACCATATATTTT | TRBD1 | TRBJ1-3 | once | TRBV5-1
CASGLGTGTGGYGYTF | TGTGCTAGTGGTTTGGGCACCGGGACAGGGGGCTATGGCTACACCTTC | TRBD1 | TRBJ1-2 | NA | TRBV12-5
CASTQLVGQGNYNSPLHF | TGTGCCAGCACCCAGCTCGTGGGACAGGGAAATTATAATTCACCCCTCCACTTT | TRBD1 | TRBJ1-6 | NA | TRBV27
CSVIQGGVASEQFF | TGCAGCGTCATTCAAGGCGGGGTAGCTAGTGAGCAGTTCTTC | NA | TRBJ2-1 | NA | TRBV29-1
CASSQLRTDRTDTQYF | TGTGCCAGCAGCCAACTAAGGACAGACCGCACAGATACGCAGTATTTT | NA | TRBJ2-3 | NA | TRBV6-4